These T cell receptor beta chains were read from a single sample in a study of vaccination effects on CD4 cells after COVID-19. These receptors lack a known antigen. The table came from immunoSEQ multiplex PCR; TCRdb's copy has only in-frame clones and leaves some out. The table records 50,000 or so clones, 60% to 80% of them present only once. The sample in question was CD4+ T cells from PBMCs cultured with HCoV-OC43 spike peptides, obtained before COVID-19 vaccination. All receptors derive from a human donor who received a COVID-19 vaccine. Each CDR3 is given with its conserved first and last residue. The order of the fields is V gene, CDR3 protein.

V: TRBV11-2
CDR3: CASSLENFRQGHEQFF

V: TRBV19
CDR3: CASSIDLKGYRQPQHF

V: TRBV28
CDR3: CASLGSYGYTF

V: TRBV21-1
CDR3: CASSKISPVNSTDTQYF

V: TRBV2
CDR3: CARRPQETQYF

V: TRBV3-1/TRBV3-2
CDR3: CASSQEFVPEQFF

V: TRBV11-1
CDR3: CASSLALADTEAFF

V: TRBV28
CDR3: CAAGSNHNSPLHF

V: TRBV24-1
CDR3: CATSDLLASPGPLEYNEQFF

V: TRBV30
CDR3: CAWSDRGFNQPQHF

V: TRBV18
CDR3: CASSPGGGETQYF

V: TRBV2
CDR3: CASRDRGREDTQYF

V: TRBV5-5
CDR3: CASSPTGRAIQETQYF

V: TRBV19
CDR3: CASSMGTGPGEKLFF

V: TRBV5-4
CDR3: CASSLKGREKLFF

V: TRBV10-2
CDR3: CASRGLAGGLMGSDTQYF

V: TRBV6-7
CDR3: CASRRTGVNSPLHF

V: TRBV7-2
CDR3: CASSLKGGSQGDTQYF

V: TRBV7-3
CDR3: CASNPGVNTQETQYF

V: TRBV10-3
CDR3: CAISNSRVDEKLFF

V: TRBV4-1
CDR3: CASSQEWADTQYF

V: TRBV7-3
CDR3: CASSRGGTYNEQFF

V: TRBV2
CDR3: CASSEKGRGPYNEQFF

V: TRBV30
CDR3: CAFSGGRLSTDTQYF